Detailed here is one T cell receptor (beta chain). Its target antigen remains unknown. Base-call qualities are not available, and no considerably larger clone is one nucleotide away. This sample is part of a study of blood T cell repertoires in COVID-19 (dated by TCRdb to the early 2020s). Background on the whole study: Samples from collaborators originated in the United States, Italy and Spain and spanned both the acute and convalescent phases of COVID-19. A freely available public database, intended as a resource for researchers studying the immune response to SARS-CoV-2, is where the repertoires were released. The prospective study material was composed of cDNA or gDNA derived from T cells, B-cell-depleted T cells, or PBMCs. Nearly every sample came with metadata listing a de-identified subject ID, COVID-19 status, age in years and sex. Where available, HLA class I and class II types were obtained from metadata supplied by the sample provider rather than from assay-based typing. The samples were drawn from two sources: the first 160 participants of the ongoing ImmuneRACE study, and approximately 1,300 subjects contributed by 6 global collaborators. The dataset comprised deeply sampled blood TCRbeta repertoires from subjects exposed to, actively infected with, or recovered from COVID-19.

Whole blood was collected in K2EDTA tubes by collaborating institutions according to the institutions' own protocols. Collaborator samples were shipped for TCRbeta analysis as frozen whole blood, isolated PBMCs, or DNA extracted from either sample type. On the study overall, not on this receptor specifically: How much clinical and demographic metadata was included differed by source and by participant, and the metadata was provided uncurated.

Reading from cysteine to phenylalanine, the CDR3 counts 16 amino acids. Only the CDR3 DNA stays, 48 bases, in frame from base 1. V sheds 1 base and J sheds 0 bases, leaving 10 bases between their ends. From a lookup of the germline V gene (reference sequence), CDR1 and CDR2 are LGHDT and YNNKEL. TCRbeta CDR3 regions were amplified from genomic DNA by means of the immunoSEQ Assay, a bias-controlled multiplex PCR. Under the source paper's analysis protocol: The number of nucleated cells in each sample was estimated from the amplification of reference gene primers within the assay. Sequence reads were collapsed and filtered to measure the absolute abundance of every unique TCRbeta CDR3 rearrangement. For each sample, productive Simpson clonality was calculated as the square root of Simpson's diversity index across productive rearrangements. In its TCRdb copy, this immuneACCESS table keeps in-frame sequences only and misses some clones. Where compared with another copy, unresolved V genes explain less than half of these, and the others have no known cause. For V, J and clone size, that table is used; D and trimming come from the DNA. The sample table holds over 300,000 clones, of which roughly 88% were seen once. The ten largest clones add up to 1.5% to 2% of the sample.

The sequence came from a woman aged 50 to 65 with acute or convalescent COVID-19. Material: peripheral blood. Rearrangement joined TRBV3-1 (or the pseudogene TRBV3-2) to TRBJ2-4, and possibly TRBD1, on 6 matching bases. The CDR3 is CASSQATGIAKNIQYF. The DNA reads TGTGCCAGCAGCCAAGCTACAGGGATAGCCAAAAACATTCAGTACTTC.